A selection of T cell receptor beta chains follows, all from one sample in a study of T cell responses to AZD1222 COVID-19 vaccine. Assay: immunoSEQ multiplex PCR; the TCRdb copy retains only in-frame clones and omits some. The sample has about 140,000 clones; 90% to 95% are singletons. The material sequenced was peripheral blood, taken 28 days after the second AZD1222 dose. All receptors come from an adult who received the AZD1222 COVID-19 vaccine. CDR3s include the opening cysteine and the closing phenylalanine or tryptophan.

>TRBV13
CASSSRRGRWDNEQFF
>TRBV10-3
CATTLSGGSNQPQHF
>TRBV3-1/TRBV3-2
CASSQDLLGHNEQFF
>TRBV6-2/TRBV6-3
CASSHGPSGAYTF
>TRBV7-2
CASSLQGRTEAFF
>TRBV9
CASSVGQENQPQHF
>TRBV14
CASSQGTGRSYGYTF
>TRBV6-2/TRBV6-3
CASSYELDTQYF
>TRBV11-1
CASSQGLFNSPLHF
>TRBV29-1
CSVLGTGYGYTF
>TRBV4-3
CASSQDIFYGYTF
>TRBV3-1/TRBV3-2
CASSQEGSIRSYGYTF
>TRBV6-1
CASSEVLAGAFTGELFF
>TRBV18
CASSPILGRMGTYEQYF
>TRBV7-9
CASSPPGGNYGYTF
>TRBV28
CASSFSLAGSYGYTF
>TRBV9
CASSPYSGQANYGYTF
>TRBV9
CASSASSGKYNEQFF
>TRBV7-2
CASSRTTGHAYEQYF
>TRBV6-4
CATHPNLYGYTF
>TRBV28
CASSGRSRGGEQYF
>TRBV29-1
CSVVIAGDGEQFF
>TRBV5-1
CASSFSGLEAFF
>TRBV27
CASGSQYNEQFF
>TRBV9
CASSGPGQGEAFF